These 10 T cell receptor beta chains share one sample of origin, sequenced in a study of Tregs in tolerant kidney transplant recipients (dated by TCRdb to between 2018 and 2021). The library was produced with the immunoSEQ multiplex PCR assay. The source is immuneACCESS, and TCRdb retained only in-frame sequences with V and J called. Part of the clones is not carried over; for the studies checked, unresolved V genes explain less than half of this, and the remainder is unexplained. The sample has approximately 98,000 clones on record, 85% to 90% of them singletons. The top ten clonotypes cover about 0.31% of the sample. Reading the label with the study, this specimen's time point is: blood sample drawn before combined kidney and bone marrow transplant. Sequences were derived from CD4+ T cells from blood, sampled before the transplant. These receptors were taken from a human donor who received a combined kidney and bone marrow transplant.

The rearrangement uses TRBV5-1 and TRBJ2-7, with 7 bases lining up with TRBD2. Trimming cost V 5 bases and J 0 bases; bases outside gene matches: 5. CDR1 and CDR2 from the germline V gene are SGHRS and YFSETQ. This CDR3 comprises 14 residues. The CDR3 coding sequence is TGCGCCAGCAGGGGTGGCGGGGGCTCCTACGAGCAGTACTTC. It is translated as CASRGGGGSYEQYF.

V usage is TRBV29-1 and J usage is TRBJ2-1, with D perhaps TRBD1 (6 bases). CDR3 size: 13 residues. V was pared by 5 bases and J by 9 bases, with 17 bases between. Germline V CDR1 and CDR2: SQVTM, ANQGSEA. CDR3 DNA sequence: TGCAGCGTTATAAAGGCCACAGGGAGTGAGCAGTTCTTC. As protein: CSVIKATGSEQFF.

This clone was detected only a few times. The V and J genes are TRBV6-5 and TRBJ1-2, with 10 bases identical to TRBD1. With 2 bases clipped from V and 5 bases from J, the junction kept 8 bases outside the gene matches. Germline V gives CDR1 MNHEY, CDR2 SVGAGI. This CDR3 has 16 amino acids. Here the CDR3 reads CASSYLRTGGGYGYTF. CDR3 sequence (DNA): TGTGCCAGCAGTTACCTCCGGACAGGGGGTGGATATGGCTACACCTTC.

CDR3 region: CASSEELITATNEKLFF. DNA of the CDR3: TGTGCCAGCAGTGAAGAATTGATAACAGCAACTAATGAAAAACTGTTTTTT. The chain joins TRBV6-1 to TRBJ1-4; D is uncertain. Germline lookup yields CDR1 MNHNS and CDR2 SASEGT. CDR3 length: 17 amino acids. V lost 1 base to trimming and J lost 0 bases, with 12 bases between them.

V usage is TRBV14 and J usage is TRBJ1-2, with 8 bases aligning to TRBD1. CDR1 and CDR2 (germline): SGHDN, FVKESK. The CDR3 length is 15 residues. Losses at the gene ends were 4 bases for V and 3 bases for J; bases not matched to a gene: 7. Here the CDR3 reads CASSLDRGSDYGYTF. The CDR3 nucleotides read TGTGCCAGCAGCCTAGACAGGGGATCGGACTATGGCTACACCTTC.

The V gene is TRBV27, the J gene TRBJ2-2, with a possible D match to TRBD2 (6 bases). Germline loops: CDR1 MNHEY, CDR2 SMNVEV (reference sequence). V lost 6 bases and J 1 base, leaving 18 bases between the germline ends. This CDR3 is 17 amino acids long. The CDR3 DNA reads TGTGCCAGCAGCAAGGGTGGGGGGTCAAGGAACACCGGGGAGCTGTTTTTT. Amino acids: CASSKGGGSRNTGELFF.

The V and J genes are TRBV10-2 and TRBJ1-1; D ambiguous. Between the trimmed V and J ends, which lost 5 bases and 5 bases, there was a span of 12 bases. The germline V gene encodes CDR1 WSHSY and CDR2 SAAADI. This CDR3 has 13 residues. In DNA form, the CDR3 reads TGCGCCAGCAGTCCCCGCGCGGATACTGAAGCTTTCTTT. As protein: CASSPRADTEAFF.

The J gene is TRBJ2-3, the V gene TRBV6-1; D may be TRBD2 (6 bases). Germline CDR1 reads MNHNS; CDR2 reads SASEGT. This CDR3 contains 14 residues. V was clipped by 0 bases and J by 13 bases, with 17 bases between them. As DNA, the CDR3 is TGTGCCAGCAGTGAAGCGAGCGGGCTCACAAGGGAGTATTTT. It encodes CASSEASGLTREYF.

The rearrangement joins TRBV5-4 to TRBJ1-2; TRBD1 is a possible D gene (5 bases). CDR1 is SGHNT and CDR2 is YYREEE in the germline V gene (reference sequence). Between the trimmed V and J ends, which lost 4 bases and 6 bases, there was a span of 19 bases. The CDR3 extends over 15 amino acids. The CDR3 DNA is TGTGCCAGCAGCACAACGGACAATAGGTTGCATGGCTACACCTTC. Translated: CASSTTDNRLHGYTF.

The V gene is TRBV5-6, the J gene TRBJ2-1; 7 bases map to TRBD2. CDR1 and CDR2 from the germline V gene are SGHDT and YYEEEE. This CDR3 has 16 residues. V was pared by 0 bases and J by 2 bases, with 5 bases of the junction left unmatched. The CDR3 DNA reads TGTGCCAGCAGCTTGGCGGGACTACCGACCTACAATGAGCAGTTCTTC. This encodes CASSLAGLPTYNEQFF.